This entry is about one T cell receptor (beta chain). The antigen is unknown. After removal of 0 bases from V and 6 bases from J, the junction contained 13 bases not matched to a gene. This CDR3 is 18 amino acids long. The germline V gene has CDR1 DFQATT and CDR2 SNEGSKA (reference sequence). The data belong to a study of blood T cells in healthy people across ages. Across the whole study: Template switching retrieved approximately one barcoded beta molecule for each two T cells.

Through a sample-barcoded 5' primer and a J-beta primer mix, a second PCR was run for roughly 7 to 11 cycles. Every individual sample yielded 2.5 million or more paired-end reads (each containing CDR3). MiXCR, run by TCRdb on the 5' RACE reads, gives a single entry per CDR3 protein. This table has 850,000 to 1,300,000 distinct CDR3 sequences, 40% to 50% appearing once. Points from the study as a whole: The lack of PBMC sorting stopped any conclusive naive versus antigen-experienced comparison.

The genes are TRBV20-1 and TRBJ2-1; 11 bases are shared with TRBD2. This TCR was recovered from a woman aged 55-70 years in good health. Sequenced material: blood. The CDR3 loop reads CSARDPFGLAGGFNEQFF. Written as DNA, the CDR3 is TGCAGTGCTAGAGATCCTTTTGGGCTAGCGGGAGGATTCAATGAGCAGTTCTTC.